This TCR beta chain was profiled in a study of shared clonotypes between healthy human individuals. Study-wide points: Shared across a few donors were around 5% of the naive CD4 clonotypes. Apart from blood, nothing was sampled; tissue repertoires likely differ. Clonotypes shared by all four donors outscored non-shared clonotypes in generation probability.

Once extracted for a subset, genomic DNA was divided evenly among several immunoSEQ plates. The method was immunoSEQ multiplex PCR; TCRdb's version includes in-frame clones alone and lacks a portion of them. The sample yields under 750,000 clones, approximately 77% seen once. Losses at the gene ends were 3 bases for V and 8 bases for J; bases not matched to a gene: 8. This CDR3 is 16 amino acids long. The germline V gene encodes CDR1 LNHDA and CDR2 SQIVND (reference sequence). Note on this clone: As yet, its antigen is unknown.

The source material was memory CD4+ T cells sorted from blood. Sample subset: CD45RA-negative fraction. The receptor comes from a woman in her twenties or thirties in good health. The chain employs TRBV19 and TRBJ2-1; 12 bases map to TRBD2. DNA of the CDR3: TGTGCCAGTAGTATTAGAGGACTAGCGGGAAACGATGAGCAGTTCTTC. Translating it yields CASSIRGLAGNDEQFF.